This TCR beta chain is drawn from a study of blood T cell repertoires in COVID-19. Overall study context: Samples came from the United States, Italy and Spain, spanning acute and convalescent COVID-19.

Germline CDR1 and CDR2: WSHSY and SAAADI. After removal of 6 bases from V and 0 bases from J, the junction contained 11 bases not matched to a gene. The CDR3 is 18 amino acids. Repertoires were generated with immunoSEQ multiplex PCR, while TCRdb's copy carries only in-frame clones and drops some. The data contain 150,000 to 200,000 clones, 90% of them singletons. Sequences were obtained from peripheral blood. This receptor was taken from a man aged 55 to 70 with active or convalescent COVID-19. The gene calls are TRBV10-2 and TRBJ2-3; 11 bases fit TRBD2. Here the CDR3 DNA reads TGCGCCAGCAGCCCCACTAGCGGGGGCCTAACTAGCACAGATACGCAGTATTTT. Its translation is CASSPTSGGLTSTDTQYF.